This entry describes one TCR beta chain. The protocol was immunoSEQ multiplex PCR, while the TCRdb copy is restricted to in-frame clones and leaves out a portion. The sample has tens of thousands of clones; 90% are singletons. The data are from a study of T cell responses to AZD1222 COVID-19 vaccine. The CDR3 contains 13 residues. Germline loops: CDR1 LNHDA, CDR2 SQIVND (reference sequence). With 1 base removed from V and 4 bases from J, the gap between germline ends came to 8 bases. The receptor was isolated from an adult in good health. The chain carries TRBV19 and TRBJ2-7; perhaps TRBD2 as D (6 bases). Specimen: peripheral blood, collected on day 0 of AZD1222 vaccination. For the CDR3, the DNA is TGTGCCAGTAGTATAGGGGGGGAGTACGAGCAGTACTTC. It encodes CASSIGGEYEQYF.